The rows below give T cell receptor beta chains drawn from one sample of a study of T cell responses to AZD1222 COVID-19 vaccine. The repertoire was sequenced with immunoSEQ multiplex PCR; TCRdb's copy has only in-frame clones and lacks some. The sample has 100,000 or so clones, about 87% seen once. This material consisted of peripheral blood, taken on day 0 of AZD1222 vaccination. These TCRs come from an adult in good health. Each CDR3 is given with its conserved first and last residue. Fields, in order: clone size, D gene, V gene, J gene, CDR3 protein, CDR3 DNA. The D gene is left open where the match is weak. Only part of the rows carry a size: once, few, many, or a class if the clone is expanded.

abundance: .
d_gene: .
v_gene: TRBV12-3/TRBV12-4
j_gene: TRBJ1-5
CDR3aa: CASSLQQSQPQHF
CDR3nt: TGTGCCAGCAGTTTACAACAGTCCCAGCCCCAGCATTTT

abundance: .
d_gene: .
v_gene: TRBV28
j_gene: TRBJ2-7
CDR3aa: CASSPSGTPHYEQYF
CDR3nt: TGTGCCAGCAGTCCCTCCGGGACACCACACTACGAGCAGTACTTC

abundance: .
d_gene: TRBD1
v_gene: TRBV28
j_gene: TRBJ1-1
CDR3aa: CASSTPGQGASTEAFF
CDR3nt: TGTGCCAGCAGTACCCCTGGTCAGGGGGCCAGCACTGAAGCTTTCTTT

abundance: .
d_gene: TRBD2
v_gene: TRBV5-5
j_gene: TRBJ2-3
CDR3aa: CASRRSSGSSTDTQYF
CDR3nt: TGTGCCAGCAGACGTAGTAGCGGGTCTAGCACAGATACGCAGTATTTT

abundance: .
d_gene: TRBD1
v_gene: TRBV30
j_gene: TRBJ1-6
CDR3aa: CAWRRQGSSPLHF
CDR3nt: TGTGCCTGGAGGAGACAGGGTAGTTCACCCCTCCACTTT

abundance: .
d_gene: TRBD1
v_gene: TRBV5-1
j_gene: TRBJ2-5
CDR3aa: CASSLTGAPQETQYF
CDR3nt: TGCGCCAGCAGCTTGACAGGGGCCCCCCAAGAGACCCAGTACTTC

abundance: .
d_gene: .
v_gene: TRBV19
j_gene: TRBJ2-1
CDR3aa: CASSRAPITYNEQFF
CDR3nt: TGTGCCAGTAGCAGAGCTCCCATAACCTACAATGAGCAGTTCTTC

abundance: .
d_gene: .
v_gene: TRBV7-8
j_gene: TRBJ1-1
CDR3aa: CASSPLYDRSTEAFF
CDR3nt: TGTGCCAGCAGCCCCTTGTATGACAGGAGCACTGAAGCTTTCTTT

abundance: .
d_gene: .
v_gene: TRBV2
j_gene: TRBJ2-7
CDR3aa: CARGGTQGYEQYF
CDR3nt: TGTGCCAGAGGCGGGACCCAAGGCTACGAGCAGTACTTC

abundance: .
d_gene: .
v_gene: TRBV2
j_gene: TRBJ1-4
CDR3aa: CASSSETDLATNEKLFF
CDR3nt: TGTGCCAGCAGTTCCGAGACTGATCTGGCAACTAATGAAAAACTGTTTTTT

abundance: few
d_gene: .
v_gene: TRBV29-1
j_gene: TRBJ2-1
CDR3aa: CSVSRERNEQFF
CDR3nt: TGCAGCGTTTCCCGGGAGCGCAATGAGCAGTTCTTC

abundance: .
d_gene: .
v_gene: TRBV7-2
j_gene: TRBJ2-3
CDR3aa: CASSPQMRADTQYF
CDR3nt: TGTGCCAGCAGCCCCCAGATGAGGGCAGATACGCAGTATTTT

abundance: .
d_gene: .
v_gene: TRBV6-5
j_gene: TRBJ1-1
CDR3aa: CASSYTGYTEAFF
CDR3nt: TGTGCCAGCAGTTATACAGGGTACACTGAAGCTTTCTTT

abundance: .
d_gene: .
v_gene: TRBV30
j_gene: TRBJ1-4
CDR3aa: CAWKGRRGNGGGDEKLFF
CDR3nt: TGTGCCTGGAAGGGCCGGAGGGGAAACGGGGGTGGGGATGAAAAACTGTTTTTT

abundance: few
d_gene: .
v_gene: TRBV30
j_gene: TRBJ2-2
CDR3aa: CAWSRASEAGELFF
CDR3nt: TGTGCCTGGAGTCGGGCTAGTGAGGCCGGGGAGCTGTTTTTT

abundance: .
d_gene: TRBD1
v_gene: TRBV7-9
j_gene: TRBJ1-6
CDR3aa: CASSSGQGANSPLHF
CDR3nt: TGTGCCAGCAGTTCGGGACAGGGGGCCAATTCACCCCTCCACTTT

abundance: .
d_gene: TRBD1
v_gene: TRBV6-6
j_gene: TRBJ1-5
CDR3aa: CASRDRPSQPQHF
CDR3nt: TGTGCCAGCAGGGACAGGCCTTCTCAGCCCCAGCATTTT

abundance: .
d_gene: .
v_gene: TRBV6-4
j_gene: TRBJ1-5
CDR3aa: CASSDSCEGTGQPQHF
CDR3nt: TGTGCCAGCAGTGACTCTTGCGAGGGAACTGGTCAGCCCCAGCATTTT

abundance: .
d_gene: .
v_gene: TRBV19
j_gene: TRBJ2-2
CDR3aa: CASRLAPTGQNTGELFF
CDR3nt: TGTGCCAGTAGATTGGCCCCCACAGGACAGAACACCGGGGAGCTGTTTTTT

abundance: .
d_gene: TRBD2
v_gene: TRBV19
j_gene: TRBJ2-3
CDR3aa: CASSIRTSVLTDTQYF
CDR3nt: TGTGCCAGTAGTATACGAACTAGCGTCCTCACAGATACGCAGTATTTT

abundance: once
d_gene: TRBD1
v_gene: TRBV4-3
j_gene: TRBJ2-3
CDR3aa: CASSQDWDRGTDTQYF
CDR3nt: TGCGCCAGCAGCCAAGATTGGGACAGGGGTACAGATACGCAGTATTTT

abundance: once
d_gene: TRBD2
v_gene: TRBV11-3
j_gene: TRBJ2-7
CDR3aa: CASSPTGTRPGEQYF
CDR3nt: TGTGCCAGCAGTCCTACCGGGACTAGACCGGGCGAGCAGTACTTC

abundance: .
d_gene: TRBD1
v_gene: TRBV18
j_gene: TRBJ1-4
CDR3aa: CASSPRAGGNEKLFF
CDR3nt: TGTGCCAGCTCACCACGGGCAGGGGGCAATGAAAAACTGTTTTTT

abundance: .
d_gene: .
v_gene: TRBV5-6
j_gene: TRBJ2-6
CDR3aa: CASSSGSALSGANVLTF
CDR3nt: TGTGCCAGCAGCTCCGGGTCCGCGCTCTCTGGGGCCAACGTCCTGACTTTC

abundance: .
d_gene: .
v_gene: TRBV28
j_gene: TRBJ2-5
CDR3aa: CASGGGYETQYF
CDR3nt: TGTGCCAGCGGGGGTGGGTACGAGACCCAGTACTTC

abundance: .
d_gene: .
v_gene: TRBV4-1
j_gene: TRBJ1-4
CDR3aa: CASSQAGGWITTNEKLFF
CDR3nt: TGCGCCAGCAGCCAAGCGGGAGGGTGGATTACAACTAATGAAAAACTGTTTTTT

abundance: .
d_gene: .
v_gene: TRBV30
j_gene: TRBJ2-3
CDR3aa: CAWSMGHGLAEDTQYF
CDR3nt: TGTGCCTGGAGTATGGGACACGGCCTAGCTGAAGATACGCAGTATTTT

abundance: once
d_gene: TRBD1
v_gene: TRBV4-2
j_gene: TRBJ2-1
CDR3aa: CASSRTGAVGGYNEQFF
CDR3nt: TGTGCCAGCAGCCGGACAGGGGCGGTTGGGGGGTACAATGAGCAGTTCTTC

abundance: .
d_gene: .
v_gene: TRBV29-1
j_gene: TRBJ1-2
CDR3aa: CSVGYQSYTF
CDR3nt: TGCAGCGTTGGGTACCAAAGCTACACCTTC

abundance: .
d_gene: .
v_gene: TRBV7-9
j_gene: TRBJ1-3
CDR3aa: CASNPPGDTFFGIYF
CDR3nt: TGTGCCAGCAACCCCCCTGGAGACACCTTTTTCGGCATATATTTT

abundance: .
d_gene: .
v_gene: TRBV11-2
j_gene: TRBJ1-1
CDR3aa: CASSLVQGRPEAFF
CDR3nt: TGTGCCAGCAGCTTAGTACAGGGTAGGCCTGAAGCTTTCTTT

abundance: .
d_gene: .
v_gene: TRBV28
j_gene: TRBJ2-7
CDR3aa: CASSLAEGGWSYEQYF
CDR3nt: TGTGCCAGCAGTTTAGCGGAGGGAGGCTGGTCCTACGAGCAGTACTTC

abundance: .
d_gene: TRBD1
v_gene: TRBV29-1
j_gene: TRBJ2-3
CDR3aa: CSVNRDRGTDTQYF
CDR3nt: TGCAGCGTCAACCGGGACAGGGGGACAGATACGCAGTATTTT

abundance: .
d_gene: .
v_gene: TRBV9
j_gene: TRBJ2-2
CDR3aa: CASSVLGGTNTGELFF
CDR3nt: TGTGCCAGCAGCGTCCTTGGAGGAACCAACACCGGGGAGCTGTTTTTT

abundance: .
d_gene: TRBD2
v_gene: TRBV6-4
j_gene: TRBJ2-1
CDR3aa: CASSDQTSGEHNEQFF
CDR3nt: TGTGCCAGCAGTGACCAGACTAGCGGGGAACACAATGAGCAGTTCTTC

abundance: .
d_gene: .
v_gene: TRBV5-1
j_gene: TRBJ2-6
CDR3aa: CASSLRSSGANVLTF
CDR3nt: TGCGCCAGCAGTCTAAGGAGCTCTGGGGCCAACGTCCTGACTTTC

abundance: .
d_gene: TRBD1
v_gene: TRBV19
j_gene: TRBJ1-2
CDR3aa: CASSILIPTGLSNYGYTF
CDR3nt: TGTGCCAGTAGTATCCTCATCCCGACAGGGCTATCCAACTATGGCTACACCTTC

abundance: .
d_gene: .
v_gene: TRBV19
j_gene: TRBJ2-5
CDR3aa: CASSPTTGRGTQYF
CDR3nt: TGTGCCAGTAGTCCCACGACAGGCCGGGGGACCCAGTACTTC

abundance: .
d_gene: .
v_gene: TRBV9
j_gene: TRBJ1-3
CDR3aa: CASSVDAGGGNTIYF
CDR3nt: TGTGCCAGCAGCGTAGACGCGGGGGGCGGAAACACCATATATTTT

abundance: once
d_gene: .
v_gene: TRBV6-5
j_gene: TRBJ1-3
CDR3aa: CASSYSSGGGNTIYF
CDR3nt: TGTGCCAGCAGTTACTCGAGCGGGGGGGGAAACACCATATATTTT

abundance: .
d_gene: .
v_gene: TRBV29-1
j_gene: TRBJ2-1
CDR3aa: CSVWPSGLNNEQFF
CDR3nt: TGCAGCGTATGGCCCTCCGGTCTGAACAATGAGCAGTTCTTC

abundance: .
d_gene: .
v_gene: TRBV12-3/TRBV12-4
j_gene: TRBJ2-7
CDR3aa: CASSWRKGYEQYF
CDR3nt: TGTGCCAGCAGTTGGAGGAAAGGCTACGAGCAGTACTTC

abundance: .
d_gene: TRBD1
v_gene: TRBV7-2
j_gene: TRBJ1-5
CDR3aa: CASSYVEGQGLGQPQHF
CDR3nt: TGTGCCAGCAGCTACGTTGAGGGACAGGGTCTCGGTCAGCCCCAGCATTTT

abundance: .
d_gene: TRBD1
v_gene: TRBV7-2
j_gene: TRBJ1-1
CDR3aa: CASRGQGKVEAFF
CDR3nt: TGTGCCAGCAGAGGACAGGGAAAAGTTGAAGCTTTCTTT

abundance: .
d_gene: .
v_gene: TRBV23-1
j_gene: TRBJ1-4
CDR3aa: CASSIRGDTRNEKLFF
CDR3nt: TGCGCCAGCAGCATAAGGGGAGACACCCGTAATGAAAAACTGTTTTTT

abundance: .
d_gene: .
v_gene: TRBV2
j_gene: TRBJ2-7
CDR3aa: CASSEVGGSIYEQYF
CDR3nt: TGTGCCAGCAGTGAAGTAGGAGGGAGTATCTACGAGCAGTACTTC

abundance: .
d_gene: .
v_gene: TRBV5-3
j_gene: TRBJ1-1
CDR3aa: CARSLQYRDTEAFF
CDR3nt: TGTGCCAGAAGCTTACAGTATCGGGACACTGAAGCTTTCTTT

abundance: .
d_gene: TRBD1
v_gene: TRBV7-2
j_gene: TRBJ2-3
CDR3aa: CASSLGTGVVYTQYF
CDR3nt: TGTGCCAGCAGCTTAGGGACAGGAGTGGTATATACGCAGTATTTT